The 13 T cell receptor beta chains below were found in one sample sequenced in a study of blood T cells in healthy people across ages. The second PCR ran about 6 to 11 cycles with a sample-barcoded 5' primer and J-beta primers. TCRdb independently ran MiXCR on the 5' RACE reads; one entry per CDR3 protein. This table holds hundreds of thousands of distinct CDR3 sequences, more than 25% found once. The sequenced sample was blood. The source is a woman older than 75 in good health.

The genes are TRBV7-2 and TRBJ1-1; no definite D call. The CDR3 covers 15 residues. V gave up 4 bases and J gave up 0 bases, with 12 bases separating them. The germline gives CDR1 SGHTA, CDR2 FQGNSA. CDR3 protein: CASSSRHSVNTEAFF. DNA for the CDR3: TGTGCCAGCAGCTCACGACATTCGGTGAACACTGAAGCTTTCTTT.

The table lists this clonotype with many counts. In DNA form, the CDR3 reads TGTGCCAGCAGTGTCAATACCTACGAGCAGTACTTC. It is translated as CASSVNTYEQYF. The chain carries TRBV14 and TRBJ2-7; the D is unclear. CDR1 and CDR2 from the germline V gene are SGHDN and FVKESK. Trimming removed 6 bases at V and 2 bases at J, with 8 bases between. The CDR3 is 12 residues long. The whole variable domain, remainder taken from reference TRBV14 and TRBJ2-7, is EAGVTQFPSHSVIEKGQTVTLRCDPISGHDNLYWYRRVMGKEIKFLLHFVKESKQDESGMPNNRFLAERTGGTYSTLKVQPAELEDSGVYFCASSVNTYEQYFGPGTRLTVT.

Many counts were recorded for this clonotype. The chain links TRBV18 to TRBJ2-7; no firm D call. V lost 3 bases to trimming and J lost 1 base, with 7 bases between them. The CDR3 spans 13 residues. Germline V gene lookup returns CDR1 KGHSH and CDR2 LQKENI. Here the CDR3 reads CASSPEISYEQYF. The CDR3 nucleotides are TGTGCCAGCTCACCTGAGATATCCTACGAGCAGTACTTC.

This chain joins TRBV6-2 or TRBV6-3 and TRBJ1-2; the match to TRBD1 covers 9 bases. The CDR3 contains 15 residues. V dropped 4 bases and J dropped 5; count of bases not matched to a gene: 8. Germline V CDR1 and CDR2: MNHEY, SVGEGT. CDR3 nucleotide sequence: TGTGCCAGCAGTTCCGGGGGACAGGGACCTTATGGCTACACCTTC. The encoded protein is CASSSGGQGPYGYTF.

This clonotype has only a few counts. The chain joins TRBV12-3 or TRBV12-4 to TRBJ2-5; TRBD2 matches 8 bases. Germline trimming cut 6 bases from V and 7 bases from J; bases unmatched to any gene: 7. The CDR3 totals 13 residues. Written as DNA, the CDR3 is TGTGCCAGCAGCCCGAACGGGGGGGGGACCCAGTACTTC. Translated, it gives CASSPNGGGTQYF.

The chain carries TRBV7-6 and TRBJ1-5, with D tentatively TRBD1 (5 bases). CDR1 is SGHVS, CDR2 FNYEAQ, per germline. Trimming removed 5 bases at V and 0 bases at J, with 17 bases between. The length of the CDR3 is 17 residues. CDR3 in amino acids: CASSQGTVQYSNQPQHF. The CDR3 DNA reads as TGTGCCAGCAGCCAGGGCACCGTCCAGTATAGCAATCAGCCCCAGCATTTT.

This clonotype was picked up many times. The chain combines TRBV7-6 with TRBJ1-2, with 9 positions matching TRBD1. Germline loops: CDR1 SGHVS, CDR2 FNYEAQ. CDR3 length: 13 amino acids. V lost 7 bases, J lost 4 bases, and 4 bases stayed unmatched. CDR3 in DNA: TGTGCCAGCACCCCGGGACAGGGCTATGGCTACACCTTC. Its protein is CASTPGQGYGYTF.

The chain uses TRBV20-1 and TRBJ2-7, with TRBD2 matching over 7 bases. There are 13 residues in the CDR3. Trimming cost V 6 bases and J 0 bases; bases outside gene matches: 5. Germline CDR1 reads DFQATT; CDR2 reads SNEGSKA (reference sequence). The CDR3 loop is CSAPLAASYEQYF. In DNA, the CDR3 is TGCAGTGCCCCGCTAGCGGCCTCCTACGAGCAGTACTTC.

In this sample, this clonotype turned up many times. This chain uses TRBV20-1 with TRBJ2-5; D unresolved. This CDR3 spans 12 amino acids. CDR1 is DFQATT, CDR2 SNEGSKA, per germline (reference sequence). Trimming pared 6 bases from V and 4 bases from J, leaving 12 bases between. The CDR3 region is CSAPRQAETQYF. CDR3 nucleotide sequence: TGCAGTGCCCCTAGGCAGGCAGAGACCCAGTACTTC.

This clonotype was seen more than once but under ten times. V and J are TRBV3-1 and TRBJ2-2, with D possibly TRBD2 on 5 matching bases. The length of the CDR3 is 14 residues. Per the germline V gene, CDR1 is LGHDT and CDR2 is YNNKEL (reference sequence). The V gene lost 0 bases and the J gene lost 6 bases, with 8 bases spanning the gap. CDR3 amino acids: CASSQESGSGELFF. DNA of the CDR3: TGTGCCAGCAGCCAAGAATCGGGGTCCGGGGAGCTGTTTTTT.

This clonotype was detected once. The chain links TRBV5-4 to TRBJ1-2; 8 bases align to TRBD1. V was pared by 5 bases and J by 7 bases, with 13 bases of the junction left unmatched. This CDR3 is built from 15 residues. Germline V lookup: CDR1 SGHNT, CDR2 YYREEE (reference sequence). The CDR3 reads CASRAPGQEVLGYTF. The CDR3 DNA reads TGTGCCAGCAGAGCCCCGGGACAGGAGGTCCTTGGCTACACCTTC.

The chain recombines TRBV30 with TRBJ2-5, with TRBD2 matching over 8 bases. The ends lost 4 bases at V and 5 bases at J; junction bases unmatched: 9. The length of the CDR3 is 14 residues. Germline-derived CDR1 and CDR2 are GTSNPN and SVGIG (reference sequence). The CDR3 is CAWNPGGPAETQYF. CDR3 nucleotide sequence: TGTGCCTGGAACCCGGGGGGGCCCGCGGAGACCCAGTACTTC. Drawing the rest from reference TRBV30 and TRBJ2-5, the complete variable domain is SQTIHQWPATLVQPVGSPLSLECTVEGTSNPNLYWYRQAAGRGLQLLFYSVGIGQISSEVPQNLSASRPQDRQFILSSKKLLLSDSGFYLCAWNPGGPAETQYFGPGTRLLVL.

The rearrangement uses TRBV6-5 and TRBJ2-1; 10 bases line up with TRBD2. The CDR3 is 19 residues long. The germline V gene has CDR1 MNHEY and CDR2 SVGAGI. Trimming removed 0 bases from V and 4 bases from J; junction bases left unmatched: 12. Here the CDR3 reads CASSYSSQAGGPVYNEQFF. In DNA, the CDR3 is TGTGCCAGCAGTTACTCGAGTCAAGCGGGGGGGCCTGTTTACAATGAGCAGTTCTTC.